The entry below gives a single TCR beta chain sequence along with its context. The entry originates in a study of long-term antiretroviral therapy in people with HIV. In the United States, treatment was given to all participants with HIV. Each specimen consisted of 1-10 million cryopreserved PBMC prior to extraction of DNA. Researchers ran immunoSEQ v3.0 at survey level. Repertoires were generated with immunoSEQ multiplex PCR, while TCRdb's copy carries only in-frame clones and drops some. The sample holds about 7,100 clones, approximately 84% seen once. Germline V gene lookup returns CDR1 LNHDA and CDR2 SQIVND (reference sequence). The junction had 8 bases not matched to a gene; V was cut back by 3 bases and J by 5 bases. This CDR3 spans 16 amino acids.

The V gene is TRBV19, the J gene TRBJ2-3, with 10 positions matching TRBD2. The specimen comprised unsorted PBMCs, sampled about 2.6 years before starting antiretroviral therapy. The TCR sequence derives from a man aged 35-49 years with HIV. The CDR3: CASSMSSGGAGDTQYF. The DNA for the CDR3 is TGTGCCAGTAGTATGAGCAGCGGGGGGGCCGGAGATACGCAGTATTTT.